This T cell receptor (beta chain) emerged from a study of shared clonotypes between healthy human individuals. Study results and caveats: The researchers took only blood, and tissue repertoires probably look different.

With regard to this clone: As yet, its antigen is unknown. Other DNA sequences from this sample encode an identical CDR3 as well.

Germline V gene lookup returns CDR1 SGHNT and CDR2 YYREEE (reference sequence). V was clipped by 0 bases and J by 1 base, with 10 bases between them. This CDR3 is built from 15 residues. An even split of each subset's genomic DNA across several immunoSEQ plates was performed. In the original processing: Filtering of immunoSEQ junctional sequences could not match full-length read filtering. The repertoire was sequenced with immunoSEQ multiplex PCR; TCRdb's copy has only in-frame clones and lacks some. That table supplies the V and J calls and clone size; D and trimming were determined from the DNA. The sample lists around 2,000,000 clones, 95% occurring once.

The receptor's source is a man in his late teens or twenties in good health. The V and J genes are TRBV5-4 and TRBJ1-1; possibly TRBD1 for D (6 bases). Specimen: naive CD4+ T cells sorted from blood. The subset: CD45RA+ positively selected. The CDR3 DNA is TGTGCCAGCAGCTTGGCCGGACAGAAGAACACTGAAGCTTTCTTT. This translates into CASSLAGQKNTEAFF.